What follows is one T cell receptor (beta chain) and its context. As yet, its antigen is unknown. Per the germline V gene, CDR1 is SGHTA and CDR2 is FQGNSA. The V end was cut by 7 bases, the J end by 4 bases, with 17 bases between. The CDR3 contains 15 residues. The repertoire was sequenced with immunoSEQ multiplex PCR; TCRdb's copy has only in-frame clones and lacks some. The sample contains 120,000 to 150,000 clones, around nine tenths of which appear only once. The data are from a study of T cell responses to AZD1222 COVID-19 vaccine. Notes on the study in general: Regions 160-218 and 743-854 held dominance among vaccine-associated CD4 TCRs, which spanned spike. Donor demographics were predominantly white British with a female majority; clonal diversity may be underestimated.

V and J are TRBV7-2 and TRBJ1-3, with D perhaps matching TRBD1 (5 bases). The TCR was taken from an adult who received the AZD1222 COVID-19 vaccine. The specimen was peripheral blood, collected 28 days after the second AZD1222 dose. In nucleotides, the CDR3 is TGTGCCAGCACCCTGCCGGCAGGGCCAGGAAACACCATATATTTT. It translates to CASTLPAGPGNTIYF.